Presented here are 23 T cell receptor beta chains from one specimen sequenced in a study of blood T cells in healthy people across ages. A J-beta primer mix and a sample-barcoded 5' primer were used in a second PCR of about 7 to 12 cycles. From the 5' RACE reads, TCRdb called clonotypes with MiXCR, one entry per CDR3 protein. This sample has 850,000 to 1,000,000 distinct CDR3 sequences, with 51% found just once. Sequences were obtained from blood. The receptors here all came from an older woman in good health.

The DNA of the CDR3 is TGCAGCGTTGATAGGACAGGTACCTACAATGAGCAGTTCTTC. Translated, it gives CSVDRTGTYNEQFF. The V and J genes are TRBV29-1 and TRBJ2-1; 7 bases line up with TRBD1. The CDR3 totals 14 residues. Germline V gene lookup returns CDR1 SQVTM and CDR2 ANQGSEA. The V gene end was trimmed by 3 bases and the J gene end by 2 bases; junction bases not matched to a gene: 4.

The chain combines TRBV10-3 with TRBJ2-2, with 10 bases aligning to TRBD1. Germline V lookup: CDR1 ENHRY, CDR2 SYGVKD. The CDR3 consists of 15 residues. V shed 4 bases, J shed 4 bases, and the junction held 3 bases outside the gene matches. Here the CDR3 reads CAISAWTGGTGELFF. CDR3 nucleotides: TGTGCCATCAGTGCCTGGACAGGGGGCACCGGGGAGCTGTTTTTT.

This chain uses TRBV4-2 with TRBJ2-1, with 14 bases aligning to TRBD2. Germline assignment: CDR1 LGHNA and CDR2 YNFKEQ. The CDR3 is 17 residues long. J was trimmed by 6 bases and V by 0 bases; bases with no gene match: 4. The CDR3 nucleotides are TGTGCCAGCAGCCAAGAAGTGGGACTAGCGGGAGCCAATGAGCAGTTCTTC. This sequence encodes CASSQEVGLAGANEQFF.

This clonotype was counted only a few times. The V gene is TRBV4-1, the J gene TRBJ2-7; TRBD1 matches 7 bases. Germline CDR1 reads MGHRA; CDR2 reads YSYEKL. J gave up 4 bases and V 2 bases, and 5 bases lay outside the gene matches. This CDR3 is built from 14 residues. The CDR3 region is CASSQNRGLYEQYF. In DNA, the CDR3 is TGCGCCAGCAGCCAAAACAGGGGCTTATACGAGCAGTACTTC.

This clonotype was seen once. A much larger clone differs from this one at a single base, so this may be a read error. V gene TRBV4-1 combines with J gene TRBJ2-3; TRBD2 might be the D (6 bases). V lost 4 bases, J lost 9 bases, and 17 bases lay in between. This CDR3 region has 14 residues. CDR1 and CDR2 (germline): MGHRA, YSYEKL. CDR3: CASSRQKEGETQYF. The DNA for the CDR3 is TGCGCCAGCAGCCGCCAGAAGGAGGGAGAGACGCAGTATTTT.

The V gene is TRBV5-1, the J gene TRBJ2-7; tentative D call: TRBD1 (5 bases). V was trimmed by 3 bases and J by 6 bases, leaving 25 bases between them. The CDR3 extends over 17 amino acids. Per germline, CDR1 SGHRS and CDR2 YFSETQ. CDR3 bases: TGCGCCAGCAGCTATACCGATTCCAGGGTCCCCGAACGCGAGCAGTACTTC. It encodes CASSYTDSRVPEREQYF.

This sequence joins TRBV6-6 and TRBJ1-2; TRBD1 is a possible D gene (5 bases). CDR3 length: 14 amino acids. The germline V and J ends were trimmed by 11 bases and 3 bases, with 19 bases remaining between them. Germline-derived CDR1 and CDR2 are MNHNY and SVGAGI (reference sequence). The CDR3 coding sequence is TGTGCCGGAAGGGACTCCCCGAGGGACTATGGCTACACCTTC. Protein product: CAGRDSPRDYGYTF.

V and J are TRBV20-1 and TRBJ2-5; the D is unclear. V was shortened by 6 bases and J by 1 base, with 12 bases between the two germline ends. Germline V gives CDR1 DFQATT, CDR2 SNEGSKA (reference sequence). The CDR3 has 13 residues. The CDR3 nucleotides are TGCAGTGCCCTTCGGGCCAGCCAAGAGACCCAGTACTTC. It yields the protein CSALRASQETQYF.

Comments on this clonotype: A read error may produce the germline difference seen at one junction end. J is TRBJ2-3 and V is TRBV4-3, with 9 bases aligning to TRBD2. Germline V gives CDR1 LGHNA, CDR2 YSLEER. The CDR3 has 15 amino acids. The CDR3 DNA sequence: TGCGCCAGCAGCCCGGCTAGCGGGATGTCAGATAGGCAGTATTTT. This encodes CASSPASGMSDRQYF.

The rearrangement uses TRBV2 and TRBJ2-7; 9 positions agree with TRBD1. The germline CDR1 and CDR2 sequences are SNHLY and FYNNEI. The CDR3 covers 14 residues. Unmatched junction bases numbered 10, after V lost 10 bases and J lost 3 bases. The chain's CDR3 is CATGRGTGNYEQYF. The CDR3 nucleotides are TGTGCCACCGGACGGGGGACAGGGAACTACGAGCAGTACTTC.

The sample holds a few counts of this clonotype. V gene TRBV4-1 combines with J gene TRBJ2-1; maybe TRBD2 (6 bases). Germline V gene data show CDR1 as MGHRA and CDR2 as YSYEKL. Trimming left V 7 bases short and J 8 bases short, with 18 bases between. The CDR3 covers 14 residues. The CDR3 reads CASKVSTRADEQFF. DNA of the CDR3: TGCGCCAGCAAGGTTTCGACTAGGGCCGATGAGCAGTTCTTC.

Only a few counts were recorded for this clonotype. The J gene is TRBJ2-1, the V gene TRBV4-1; tentative D call: TRBD1 (5 bases). Germline lookup yields CDR1 MGHRA and CDR2 YSYEKL. V was trimmed by 3 bases and J by 4 bases, leaving 13 bases between them. The CDR3 sequence is 15 residues long. The DNA of the CDR3 is TGCGCCAGCAGCCAGGAAGGGGTGGCTTACAATGAGCAGTTCTTC. This gives the protein CASSQEGVAYNEQFF.

J is TRBJ2-3 and V is TRBV10-3; no clear D gene. V shed 0 bases and J shed 2 bases, with 6 bases lying between them. The germline V gene has CDR1 ENHRY and CDR2 SYGVKD. The CDR3 has 14 residues. CDR3 DNA sequence: TGTGCCATCAGTGAGTCCTTGGACACAGATACGCAGTATTTT. Its translation: CAISESLDTDTQYF.

The rearrangement uses TRBV20-1 and TRBJ2-5, with 11 positions matching TRBD2. The trim removed 5 bases at V and 11 bases at J, leaving 13 bases unmatched. The length of the CDR3 is 14 residues. The germline V gene has CDR1 DFQATT and CDR2 SNEGSKA (reference sequence). CDR3 in amino acids: CSALTSGIKNEQYF. The CDR3 DNA reads as TGCAGTGCTTTGACTAGCGGGATTAAGAATGAGCAGTACTTC.

This rearrangement joins TRBV21-1 to TRBJ2-3; TRBD1 is the table's D call, not checked against the DNA. TRBV21-1 is tagged as a pseudogene. The CDR3 sequence is 20 residues long. The CDR3 reads CASSKVGTGGILKLTDTQYF. CDR3 DNA: TGTGCCAGCAGCAAGGTGGGGACAGGAGGAATTCTCAAACTCACAGATACGCAGTATTTT.

V and J are TRBV30 and TRBJ1-6, with TRBD1 matching 8 bases. CDR1 and CDR2 from the germline V gene are GTSNPN and SVGIG (reference sequence). V was pared by 7 bases and J by 9 bases, with 8 bases of the junction left unmatched. This CDR3 comprises 13 residues. DNA for the CDR3: TGTGCCTCCCAAACAGGGGGAGCTTCACCCCTCCACTTT. It yields the protein CASQTGGASPLHF.

The rearrangement uses TRBV6-1 and TRBJ2-6, with 8 nucleotides matching TRBD1. Germline CDR1 and CDR2: MNHNS and SASEGT. The CDR3 is 17 residues long. With 6 bases clipped from V and 1 base from J, the junction kept 8 bases outside the gene matches. CDR3 bases: TGTGCCAGCAGATCACCGGGACAGGCATCTGGGGCCAACGTCCTGACTTTC. This gives the protein CASRSPGQASGANVLTF.

This sequence joins TRBV4-2 and TRBJ1-4; tentatively, D is TRBD1 (6 bases). The V gene's germline CDR1 is LGHNA and CDR2 YNFKEQ. V shed 0 bases and J shed 10 bases, with 15 bases lying between them. The CDR3 is 15 amino acids. The CDR3 is CASSQDGGASGKLFF. For the CDR3, the DNA is TGTGCCAGCAGCCAAGATGGGGGGGCGAGTGGAAAACTGTTTTTT.

This chain connects TRBV6-6 to TRBJ2-5; TRBD1 agrees at 10 bases. CDR1 and CDR2 from the germline V gene are MNHNY and SVGAGI (reference sequence). The junction had 9 bases not matched to a gene; V was cut back by 0 bases and J by 5 bases. The CDR3 runs to 17 residues. CDR3 DNA: TGTGCCAGCAGTTACTCACAACCGGGACAGGGGCTTGAGACCCAGTACTTC. This sequence encodes CASSYSQPGQGLETQYF.

The genes are TRBV12-3 or TRBV12-4 and TRBJ2-7; D uncertain. The V gene lost 6 bases and the J gene lost 6 bases, with 9 bases spanning the gap. The CDR3 loop spans 11 amino acids. The CDR3 nucleotides read TGTGCCAGCAGCGTATTGCGCGAGCAGTACTTC. Translating it yields CASSVLREQYF.

This clonotype was seen once. V is TRBV30 and J is TRBJ2-4; D perhaps matches TRBD2 (6 bases). The DNA end is a closer match to TRBJ2-7, so the J assignment may be wrong. CDR1 and CDR2 (germline): GTSNPN, SVGIG (reference sequence). CDR3 length: 14 residues. This chain's CDR3 is CAWREREVIDEQYF. In DNA form, the CDR3 reads TGTGCCTGGAGGGAAAGGGAGGTCATCGACGAGCAGTACTTC.

The V call is TRBV7-8, the J call TRBJ2-7, with 10 bases fitting TRBD2. The germline V gene has CDR1 SGHVS and CDR2 FQNEAQ. The CDR3 has 17 amino acids. V was clipped by 2 bases and J by 0 bases; unmatched bases: 7. CDR3 region: CASSLLSASGSSYEQYF. As DNA, the CDR3 is TGTGCCAGCAGCTTACTCTCCGCTAGCGGGAGCTCCTACGAGCAGTACTTC. Based on the CDR3 plus reference TRBV7-8 and TRBJ2-7, the full variable domain is GAGVSQSPRYKVAKRGQDVALRCDPISGHVSLFWYQQALGQGPEFLTYFQNEAQLDKSGLPSDRFFAERPEGSVSTLKIQRTQQEDSAVYLCASSLLSASGSSYEQYFGPGTRLTVT.

There are many counts of this clonotype. The chain is built from TRBV7-2 and TRBJ2-7; possibly TRBD1 or TRBD2 for D (7 bases each). Trimming cost V 5 bases and J 4 bases, with 15 bases left between them. This CDR3 has 14 residues. CDR1 and CDR2 (germline): SGHTA, FQGNSA. The DNA for the CDR3 is TGTGCCAGCAGCCTCAGGGAGGGGGCTTACGAGCAGTACTTC. Residues: CASSLREGAYEQYF.